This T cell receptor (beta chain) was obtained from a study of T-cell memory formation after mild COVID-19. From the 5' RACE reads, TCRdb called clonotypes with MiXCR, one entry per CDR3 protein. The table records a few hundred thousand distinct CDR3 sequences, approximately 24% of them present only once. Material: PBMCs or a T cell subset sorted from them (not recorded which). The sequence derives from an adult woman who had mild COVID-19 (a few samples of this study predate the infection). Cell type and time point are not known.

The CDR3, as DNA: TGCAGTGCAGGGAGCGGTAGCACAGATACGCAGTATTTT. It codes for CSAGSGSTDTQYF. The V call is TRBV20-1, the J call TRBJ2-3, with D possibly TRBD2 on 5 matching bases. There are 13 residues in the CDR3. The germline V gene has CDR1 DFQATT and CDR2 SNEGSKA (reference sequence). Trimming cost V 6 bases and J 0 bases, with 10 bases left between them.